These 3 T cell receptor beta chains came from one sample sequenced in a study of cytomegalovirus exposure and HLA in healthy donors. The PCR ran on 60 Vbeta and 13 Jbeta primers. The table came from immunoSEQ multiplex PCR; TCRdb's copy has only in-frame clones and leaves some out. This table has roughly 180,000 clones, roughly 75% appearing once. Sequenced input: PBMCs. The origin of the receptors is a woman in her thirties or forties in good health and CMV-seropositive.

The genes are TRBV28 and TRBJ2-7; 8 bases map to TRBD1. The junction had 6 bases not matched to a gene; V was cut back by 6 bases and J by 5 bases. This CDR3 is 13 amino acids long. CDR1 is MDHEN, CDR2 SYDVKM, per germline. In DNA form, the CDR3 reads TGTGCCAGCAGATATCCAGGGGGCAACGAGCAGTACTTC. Protein: CASRYPGGNEQYF. Together with reference TRBV28 and TRBJ2-7, the CDR3 gives the full variable domain: DVKVTQSSRYLVKRTGEKVFLECVQDMDHENMFWYRQDPGLGLRLIYFSYDVKMKEKGDIPEGYSVSREKKERFSLILESASTNQTSMYLCASRYPGGNEQYFGPGTRLTVT.

The chain couples TRBV28 to TRBJ1-4, with D perhaps matching TRBD1 (5 bases). The CDR3 sequence is 15 residues long. Trimming cost V 1 base and J 4 bases, with 10 bases left between them. CDR1 is MDHEN, CDR2 SYDVKM, per germline. CDR3 sequence reads: CASSLLQGLNEKLFF. The CDR3, as DNA: TGTGCCAGCAGTTTATTGCAGGGCCTTAATGAAAAACTGTTTTTT. The complete variable domain, with remaining parts taken from reference TRBV28 and TRBJ1-4, reads DVKVTQSSRYLVKRTGEKVFLECVQDMDHENMFWYRQDPGLGLRLIYFSYDVKMKEKGDIPEGYSVSREKKERFSLILESASTNQTSMYLCASSLLQGLNEKLFFGSGTQLSVL.

The chain uses TRBV21-1 and TRBJ1-5; the listed D gene, TRBD1, was not tested against the DNA. TRBV21-1 represents a pseudogene. This CDR3 is built from 12 residues. CDR3 in amino acids: CASHRLDQPQHF. In DNA, the CDR3 is TGTGCCAGTCACAGGTTAGATCAGCCCCAGCATTTT.